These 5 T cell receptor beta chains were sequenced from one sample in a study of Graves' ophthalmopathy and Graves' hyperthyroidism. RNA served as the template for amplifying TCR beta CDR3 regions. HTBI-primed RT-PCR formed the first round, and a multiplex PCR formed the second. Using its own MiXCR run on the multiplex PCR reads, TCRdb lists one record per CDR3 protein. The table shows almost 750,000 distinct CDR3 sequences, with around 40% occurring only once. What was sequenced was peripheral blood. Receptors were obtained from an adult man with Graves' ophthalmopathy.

The CDR3 DNA follows: TGCAGCGTGGGCCGGGCAGGACCGACCTACAATGAGCAGTTCTTC. It encodes CSVGRAGPTYNEQFF. V usage is TRBV29-1 and J usage is TRBJ2-1, with D unresolved. CDR1 is SQVTM, CDR2 ANQGSEA, per germline. The CDR3 sequence is 15 residues long. Between the trimmed V and J ends, which lost 6 bases and 2 bases, there was a span of 17 bases.

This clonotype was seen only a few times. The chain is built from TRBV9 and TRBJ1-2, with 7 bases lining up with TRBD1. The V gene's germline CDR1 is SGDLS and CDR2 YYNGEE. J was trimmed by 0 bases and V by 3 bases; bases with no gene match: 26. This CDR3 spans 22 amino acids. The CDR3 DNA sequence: TGTGCCAGCAGCGCGGGTGTTTCTGTAACAGGGCCTAGTGACAGGGCTAACTATGGCTACACCTTC. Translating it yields CASSAGVSVTGPSDRANYGYTF.

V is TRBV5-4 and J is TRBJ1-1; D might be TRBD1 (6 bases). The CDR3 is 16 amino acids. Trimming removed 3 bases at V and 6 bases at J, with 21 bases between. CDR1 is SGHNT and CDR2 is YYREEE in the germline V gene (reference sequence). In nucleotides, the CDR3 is TGTGCCAGCAGCTGGGCCCTACAGGGAGGGTCGGCTGAAGCTTTCTTT. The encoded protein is CASSWALQGGSAEAFF.

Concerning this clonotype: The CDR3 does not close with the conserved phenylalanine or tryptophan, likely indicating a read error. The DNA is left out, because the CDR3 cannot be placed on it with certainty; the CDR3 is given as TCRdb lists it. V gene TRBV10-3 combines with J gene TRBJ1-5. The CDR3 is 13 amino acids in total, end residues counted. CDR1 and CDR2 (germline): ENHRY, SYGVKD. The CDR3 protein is CAISEDSNQPQAA.

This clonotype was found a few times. The CDR3 loop is CAIMGTYEQYF. CDR3 in DNA: TGTGCCATCATGGGAACCTACGAGCAGTACTTC. V and J are TRBV10-3 and TRBJ2-5, with D unresolved. The J call may be wrong; the DNA end is better matched by TRBJ2-7. The CDR3 consists of 11 residues. Per the germline V gene, CDR1 is ENHRY and CDR2 is SYGVKD.